Described below is a single T cell receptor (beta chain) sequence and its context. Its specificity is not known. The data were produced by immunoSEQ multiplex PCR, yet TCRdb's version contains in-frame clones alone and is incomplete. The sample shows 100,000 to 120,000 clones, around 94% of them seen only once. This specimen belongs to a study of brain T cells in children with intractable seizures. Study outcomes and limitations: HCMV serostatus was not known, and viral specificity came from CDR3 similarity only.

The germline gives CDR1 MNHEY, CDR2 SMNVEV (reference sequence). The CDR3 sequence is 14 residues long. Deletions cut 3 bases from V and 6 bases from J, with 12 bases between. Only cases whose brain tissue showed the highest T cell transcript signatures were sequenced. Patients received at least one anti-epileptic drug before surgery. The sequence came from a boy less than two years old with hemimegalencephaly and intractable seizures. Sequenced here: peripheral blood, sampled at surgery. This chain connects TRBV27 to TRBJ2-1, with D perhaps matching TRBD1 (5 bases). CDR3 region: CASSFGWTSNEQFF. The DNA for the CDR3 is TGTGCCAGCAGTTTCGGCTGGACAAGCAATGAGCAGTTCTTC.